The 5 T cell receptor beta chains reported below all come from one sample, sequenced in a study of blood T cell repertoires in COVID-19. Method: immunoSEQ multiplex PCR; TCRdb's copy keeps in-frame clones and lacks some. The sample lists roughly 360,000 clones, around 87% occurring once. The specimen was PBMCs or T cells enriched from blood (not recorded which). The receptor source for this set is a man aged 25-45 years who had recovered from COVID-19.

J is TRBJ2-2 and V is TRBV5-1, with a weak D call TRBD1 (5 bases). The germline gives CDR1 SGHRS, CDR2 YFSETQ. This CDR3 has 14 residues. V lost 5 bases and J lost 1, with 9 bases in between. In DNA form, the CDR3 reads TGCGCCAGCAGTAAGGGGCAGAACACCGGGGAGCTGTTTTTT. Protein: CASSKGQNTGELFF.

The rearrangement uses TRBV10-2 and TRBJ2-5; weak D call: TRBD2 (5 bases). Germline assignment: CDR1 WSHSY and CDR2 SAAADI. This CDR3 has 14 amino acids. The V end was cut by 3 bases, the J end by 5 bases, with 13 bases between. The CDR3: CASSELEVSETQYF. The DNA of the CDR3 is TGCGCCAGCAGTGAACTAGAAGTGTCGGAGACCCAGTACTTC.

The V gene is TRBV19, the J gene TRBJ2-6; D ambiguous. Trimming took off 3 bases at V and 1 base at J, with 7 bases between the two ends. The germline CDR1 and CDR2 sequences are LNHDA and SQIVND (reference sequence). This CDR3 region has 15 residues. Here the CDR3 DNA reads TGTGCCAGTAGTATCACTCGTTCTGGGGCCAACGTCCTGACTTTC. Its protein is CASSITRSGANVLTF.

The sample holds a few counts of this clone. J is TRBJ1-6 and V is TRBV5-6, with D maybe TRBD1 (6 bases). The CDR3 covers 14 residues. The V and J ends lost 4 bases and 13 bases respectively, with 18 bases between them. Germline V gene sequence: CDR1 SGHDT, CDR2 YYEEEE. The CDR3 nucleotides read TGTGCCAGCAGCCTTGGCCCGCAGGGGAAGCCCCTCCACTTT. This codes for CASSLGPQGKPLHF.

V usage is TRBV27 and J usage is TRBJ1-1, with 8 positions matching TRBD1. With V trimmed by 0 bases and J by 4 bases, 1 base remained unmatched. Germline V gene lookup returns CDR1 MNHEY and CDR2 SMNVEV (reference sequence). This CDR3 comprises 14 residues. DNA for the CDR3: TGTGCCAGCAGTTTATCCAGGGGGCTCACTGAAGCTTTCTTT. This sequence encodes CASSLSRGLTEAFF.